Listed here are 2 T cell receptor beta chains from one sample, sequenced in a study of beta chain features in type 1 diabetes. TCRB transcripts that were expressed got sequenced, as all of the isolated RNA had been reverse transcribed. Profiled with immunoSEQ multiplex PCR; TCRdb holds only in-frame clones, not every one. The sample consists of 300,000 to 350,000 clones, about 13% of them appearing once. Study-wide findings and caveats: For Type 1 diabetes patients, all four CD4+ subsets carried TCRB CDR3s that were moderately but significantly shorter.

Their target antigens are unknown. Sequenced input: naive CD4+ T cells from blood. The receptor set was obtained from a woman younger than 30 with type 1 diabetes.

This rearrangement joins TRBV2 to TRBJ1-2; D is possibly TRBD1 (6 bases). Germline V gene sequence: CDR1 SNHLY, CDR2 FYNNEI. Trimming shortened V by 11 bases and J by 8 bases, and 15 bases separated the two germline ends. This CDR3 has 11 amino acids. The CDR3 DNA sequence: TGTGCCGGGCGCCTCAGGGGCGGCTACACCTTC. Amino acid sequence: CAGRLRGGYTF.

The chain is built from TRBV4-3 and TRBJ2-3; 14 positions agree with TRBD2. The CDR3 is 16 residues long. Germline CDR1 reads LGHNA; CDR2 reads YSLEER. V shed 3 bases and J 5 bases; nucleotides not matched to a gene: 4. CDR3 nucleotides: TGCGCCAGCAGCCAGGGACTAGCGGGAGAGATAGATACGCAGTATTTT. Its protein is CASSQGLAGEIDTQYF.